Each of the 5 T cell receptor beta chains below was sequenced from the same sample in a study of blood T cell repertoires in COVID-19. Repertoires were generated with immunoSEQ multiplex PCR, while TCRdb's copy carries only in-frame clones and drops some. The top ten clones hold just over 8% of a sample with some 490,000 clones, 88% of them seen once. The sample taken for sequencing was PBMCs or T cells enriched from blood (not recorded which). These receptors originate from a woman aged 55 to 70 who had recovered from COVID-19.

The rearrangement links TRBV27 to TRBJ2-7, with TRBD2 matching 7 bases. The germline gives CDR1 MNHEY, CDR2 SMNVEV (reference sequence). The CDR3 is made up of 13 amino acids. The trim removed 5 bases at V and 4 bases at J, leaving 5 bases unmatched. Here the CDR3 DNA reads TGTGCCAGCAGTCGGAGCGGGGCTTACGAGCAGTACTTC. It codes for CASSRSGAYEQYF.

The V call is TRBV24-1, the J call TRBJ1-1; the D gene is possibly TRBD1 (5 bases). Germline CDR1 reads KGHDR; CDR2 reads SFDVKD. This CDR3 has 13 residues. The V and J ends lost 5 bases and 7 bases respectively, with 13 bases between them. CDR3 amino acids: CATSGGRTNEAFF. Here the CDR3 DNA reads TGTGCCACCAGTGGGGGCAGAACGAATGAAGCTTTCTTT.

This clone was counted only a few times. The V gene is TRBV6-5, the J gene TRBJ1-1; TRBD1 agrees at 9 bases. V was pared by 2 bases and J by 1 base, with 2 bases of the junction left unmatched. Germline CDR1 and CDR2: MNHEY and SVGAGI. The CDR3 consists of 15 residues. CDR3 bases: TGTGCCAGCAGTTACCGACAGGGGGGGAACACTGAAGCTTTCTTT. Translated: CASSYRQGGNTEAFF.

The J gene is TRBJ2-7, the V gene TRBV5-1; TRBD2 agrees at 13 bases. V shed 4 bases and J 2 bases; nucleotides not matched to a gene: 6. CDR3 length equals 16 residues. CDR1 and CDR2 (germline): SGHRS, YFSETQ. DNA of the CDR3: TGCGCCAGCAGCCCGAGTACTAGCGGGGGGGCCTACGAGCAGTACTTC. Translation gives CASSPSTSGGAYEQYF. Full variable domain (rest looked up from reference TRBV5-1 and TRBJ2-7): KAGVTQTPRYLIKTRGQQVTLSCSPISGHRSVSWYQQTPGQGLQFLFEYFSETQRNKGNFPGRFSGRQFSNSRSEMNVSTLELGDSALYLCASSPSTSGGAYEQYFGPGTRLTVT.

The rearrangement joins TRBV7-6 to TRBJ2-2, with unresolved D. Trimming took 1 base from V and 2 from J, leaving 11 bases between them. The CDR3 is 16 amino acids. Germline V lookup: CDR1 SGHVS, CDR2 FNYEAQ. The CDR3 bases are TGTGCCAGCAGCTTAGTCAGATACATAAACACCGGGGAGCTGTTTTTT. Protein: CASSLVRYINTGELFF. The whole variable domain, filled in from reference TRBV7-6 and TRBJ2-2, reads GAGVSQSPRYKVTKRGQDVALRCDPISGHVSLYWYRQALGQGPEFLTYFNYEAQQDKSGLPNDRFSAERPEGSISTLTIQRTEQRDSAMYRCASSLVRYINTGELFFGEGSRLTVL.